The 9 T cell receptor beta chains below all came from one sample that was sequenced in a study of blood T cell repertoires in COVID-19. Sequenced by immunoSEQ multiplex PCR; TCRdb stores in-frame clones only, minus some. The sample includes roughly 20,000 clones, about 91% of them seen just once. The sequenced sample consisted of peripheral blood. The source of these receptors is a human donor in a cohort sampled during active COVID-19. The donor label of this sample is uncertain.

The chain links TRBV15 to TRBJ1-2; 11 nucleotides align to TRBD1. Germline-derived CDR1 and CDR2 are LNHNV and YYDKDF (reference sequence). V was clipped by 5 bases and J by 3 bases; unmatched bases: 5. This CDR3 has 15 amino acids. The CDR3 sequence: CATSGGQGAHYGYTF. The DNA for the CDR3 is TGTGCCACCAGCGGCGGACAGGGGGCCCACTATGGCTACACCTTC.

CDR3 protein: CTSSQGRTSGRALLMEQFF. CDR3 DNA: TGCACCAGCAGCCAAGGTAGAACTAGCGGGAGGGCCTTACTCATGGAGCAGTTCTTC. This chain uses TRBV1 with TRBJ2-1; the table calls TRBD2, which could not be checked here. TRBV1 is a documented pseudogene. This CDR3 comprises 19 residues.

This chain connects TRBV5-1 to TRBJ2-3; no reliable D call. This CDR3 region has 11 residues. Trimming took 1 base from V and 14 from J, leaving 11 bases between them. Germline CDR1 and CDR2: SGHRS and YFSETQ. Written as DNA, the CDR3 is TGCGCCAGCAGCTTGTCCCAGTCTTGGTATTTT. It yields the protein CASSLSQSWYF. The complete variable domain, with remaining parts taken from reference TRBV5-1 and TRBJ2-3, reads KAGVTQTPRYLIKTRGQQVTLSCSPISGHRSVSWYQQTPGQGLQFLFEYFSETQRNKGNFPGRFSGRQFSNSRSEMNVSTLELGDSALYLCASSLSQSWYFGPGTRLTVL.

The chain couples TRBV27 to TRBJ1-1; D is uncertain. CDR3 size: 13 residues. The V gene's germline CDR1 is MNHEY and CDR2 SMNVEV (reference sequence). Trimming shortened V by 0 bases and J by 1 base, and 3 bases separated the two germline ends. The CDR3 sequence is CASSLSRNTEAFF. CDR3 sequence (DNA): TGTGCCAGCAGTTTATCCAGGAACACTGAAGCTTTCTTT.

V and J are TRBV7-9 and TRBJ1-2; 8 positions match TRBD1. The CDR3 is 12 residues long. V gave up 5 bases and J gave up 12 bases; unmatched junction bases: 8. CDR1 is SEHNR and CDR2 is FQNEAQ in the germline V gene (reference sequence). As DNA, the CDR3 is TGTGCCAGCAGCCCCGGACAGGGAGAGAACACCTTC. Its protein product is CASSPGQGENTF. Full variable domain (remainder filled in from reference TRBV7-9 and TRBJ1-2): DTGVSQNPRHKITKRGQNVTFRCDPISEHNRLYWYRQTLGQGPEFLTYFQNEAQLEKSRLLSDRFSAERPKGSFSTLEIQRTEQGDSAMYLCASSPGQGENTFGSGTRLTVV.

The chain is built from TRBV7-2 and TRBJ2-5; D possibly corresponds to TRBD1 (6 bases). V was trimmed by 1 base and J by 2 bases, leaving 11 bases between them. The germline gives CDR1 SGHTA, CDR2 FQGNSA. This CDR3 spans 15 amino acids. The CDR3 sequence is CASSLVRGLQETQYF. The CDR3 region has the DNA TGTGCCAGCAGCTTAGTCAGGGGCCTACAAGAGACCCAGTACTTC.

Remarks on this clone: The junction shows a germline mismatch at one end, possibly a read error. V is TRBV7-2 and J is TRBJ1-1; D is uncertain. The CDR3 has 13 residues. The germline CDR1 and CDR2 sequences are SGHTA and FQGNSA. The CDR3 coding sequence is TGTGCCAGCAGCTTAGACGGTTACCGAGCCACCCTCTTT. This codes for CASSLDGYRATLF.

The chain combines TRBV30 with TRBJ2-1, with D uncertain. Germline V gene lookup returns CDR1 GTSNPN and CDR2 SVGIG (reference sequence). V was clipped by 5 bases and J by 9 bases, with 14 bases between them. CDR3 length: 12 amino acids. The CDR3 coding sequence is TGTGCCTGGGCCCCCAAGACAAGTGAGCAGTTCTTC. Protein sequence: CAWAPKTSEQFF.

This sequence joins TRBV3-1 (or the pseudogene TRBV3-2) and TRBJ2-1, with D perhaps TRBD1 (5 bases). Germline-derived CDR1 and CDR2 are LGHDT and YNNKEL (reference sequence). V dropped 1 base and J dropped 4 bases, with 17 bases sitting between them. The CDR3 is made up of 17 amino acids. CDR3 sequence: CASSQGRLGPAYNEQFF. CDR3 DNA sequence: TGTGCCAGCAGCCAAGGACGATTGGGGCCTGCTTACAATGAGCAGTTCTTC.